This T cell receptor (beta chain) originates from a study of T cells in Graves' hyperthyroidism and ophthalmopathy (dated by TCRdb to between 2018 and 2020). With respect to the entire study: Peripheral blood was sampled at the time of initial diagnosis, prior to any treatment. Following sampling, methimazole starting at 30 mg daily was given to hyperthyroidism patients, and high-dose intravenous methylprednisolone was given to ophthalmopathy patients. In roughly six Graves' hyperthyroidism patients, the study also compared T-cell repertoires from thyroid tissue with T-cell repertoires from blood. A discovery cohort of roughly 96 patients, 43 with Graves' ophthalmopathy and fewer than 65 with stable Graves' hyperthyroidism, was used to find distinguishing TCR V-J signatures. An independent validation cohort of fewer than 20 hyperthyroidism patients and 15 or so patients who later progressed to ophthalmopathy tested prospective prediction of ophthalmopathy. The 100 discovery patients were randomly split 7:3 into training and test sets. The paper reports TCR Vbeta CDR3 sequencing of roughly 140 peripheral blood samples: around 45 ophthalmopathy, fewer than 80 hyperthyroidism and some 17 progressor patients.

Ophthalmopathy patients had moderately to severely active disease, Clinical Activity Score of at least 3, NOSPECS grade of at least 4, and duration under 3 months. Patients with uncontrolled infections, other autoimmune diseases, pregnancy or lactation were excluded. Clinical symptoms, serum thyroxine and TRAb, thyroid ultrasound, and orbital computed tomography formed the basis for the diagnoses. PBMCs were separated from 7.5 to 10 ml of fresh peripheral blood using Ficoll-Paque density gradient centrifugation. Trizol reagent was used to extract total RNA, and RNA quality was then checked on an Agilent 2100 Bioanalyzer. General findings and caveats noted by the study authors: Sample size was not statistically predetermined, and investigators were not blinded to group allocation. A 13 V-J signature model separated ophthalmopathy from stable hyperthyroidism, with 87.88% sensitivity and roughly 82% specificity in cross-validation and 80%/75% in testing. In validation, the model predicted progression to ophthalmopathy a median of around six months before onset, with roughly 70% sensitivity and about 72% specificity. Most expanded thyroid clonotypes (frequency above 0.001) were also found in blood, which suggests that blood repertoires may mirror thyroid immune responses.

This clonotype occurred many times. The antigen this receptor binds is unknown. Qualities for individual bases were not recorded, and no much larger clone is one base off. V is trimmed back by 5 bases and J by 2 bases, and the junction contains 2 bases that no gene match accounts for. From the cysteine up to the phenylalanine, the CDR3 has a length of 14 residues. Of all the DNA, just the CDR3 is kept, 42 bases in frame from base 1. The TCR beta CDR3 regions were amplified from the RNA transcripts. For the first round of RT-PCR on the TCR CDR3, the HTBI primer set was used together with the Qiagen OneStep RT-PCR kit. Libraries were constructed in a second round of multiplex PCR, after which size selection and purification were performed. The libraries were sequenced on an Illumina HiSeq2000 using paired-end 100 bp reads. The paper's data handling went like this. SOAPnuke was used to process the raw data, throwing out any read that contained adapters or uncalled bases, had a mean Phred below 15, or lacked an exact constant-primer or identifier match. COPE v1.2.5 was used to merge high-quality paired reads, and clonotypes were defined as unique nucleotide sequences. Clonotypes were aligned to IMGT TRBV, TRBD and TRBJ reference segments using MiTCR v1.1. The analysis included only V-J combinations with a frequency above 0.0001, which together covered 99.2% of the repertoires. A TCS score was defined as the ratio of F50 (clonal expansion) to E x V (chaos), with BLOSUM62-based TCRdist applied between CDR3 peptides within each V-J. Welch's t-statistics and random forest reduced 450 to 600 V-J features to 13, which were used in a naive Bayes classifier (R e1071). TCRdb reran the public reads through fastp at Q25 and MiXCR, keeping productive beta chains. Here each entry gathers all rows of one CDR3 protein and keeps the most common genes and DNA. These V and J calls derive from TCRdb rather than the authors' analysis. This sample gives roughly 380,000 distinct CDR3 sequences in total; 15% to 20% of them show up just once. The top ten constitute around 15% of the sample.

Source material: blood. This chain is built from TRBV12-3 or TRBV12-4 and TRBJ1-1, with 10 bases in between that match TRBD1. The TCR comes from a woman aged 40 to 50 with Graves' ophthalmopathy. The DNA sequence reads TGTGCCAGCAGTCGGACAGGGGGAAACACTGAAGCTTTCTTT. This yields the protein CASSRTGGNTEAFF.